The next 8 T cell receptor beta chains were all read from a single sample in a study of response to subunit inactivated influenza vaccine. In TCRdb, the RT-PCR reads were re-called with MiXCR into one record per CDR3 protein. The data contain a few hundred thousand distinct CDR3 sequences, approximately 9.9% of them singletons. The sample was PBMCs from blood, taken 45 days after vaccination. The receptors stem from a man in his fifties who received an inactivated influenza vaccine.

This clonotype came up many times. Compared with germline, one end of the junction differs, possibly owing to a read error. The genes are TRBV10-3 and TRBJ2-5, with D hard to call. The length of the CDR3 is 12 residues. Germline CDR1 ENHRY, CDR2 SYGVKD. The CDR3 coding sequence is TGTGCCATCAGTGAGTCCCGCGGTGTAATAGACTTC. Its translation: CAISESRGVIDF.

The chain carries TRBV20-1 and TRBJ2-6; tentative D call: TRBD1 (6 bases). The CDR3 is 18 residues long. Looked up from germline, CDR1 is DFQATT and CDR2 is SNEGSKA (reference sequence). V was shortened by 1 base and J by 4 bases, with 20 bases between the two germline ends. The CDR3 here is CSARVRGTPLSGANVLTF. CDR3 bases: TGCAGTGCTAGAGTTCGAGGGACACCCTTATCCGGGGCCAACGTCCTGACTTTC.

This clonotype was counted between two and nine times. This rearrangement joins TRBV20-1 to TRBJ1-2; D unresolved. V lost 5 bases, J lost 2 bases, and 12 bases lay in between. Germline CDR1 is DFQATT and CDR2 is SNEGSKA (reference sequence). The CDR3 is made up of 13 amino acids. CDR3 sequence reads: CSAPPNPNYGYTF. In nucleotides, the CDR3 is TGCAGTGCTCCCCCTAACCCAAACTATGGCTACACCTTC.

This clonotype has a handful of counts. The gene calls are TRBV20-1 and TRBJ1-1, with no clear D. The CDR3 runs 11 residues. Trimming cost V 5 bases and J 10 bases, with 14 bases left between them. Per the germline V gene, CDR1 is DFQATT and CDR2 is SNEGSKA (reference sequence). The CDR3: CSAYNSGGAFF. In DNA form, the CDR3 reads TGCAGTGCTTATAACAGCGGAGGAGCTTTCTTT.

V usage is TRBV5-1 and J usage is TRBJ2-2; 7 bases are a match to TRBD1. The length of the CDR3 is 16 residues. Germline CDR1 is SGHRS and CDR2 is YFSETQ. V trimming: 3 bases; J trimming: 2 bases; junction bases outside the gene matches: 7. The CDR3, as DNA: TGCGCCAGCAGCTACCGAGGACAGGTTAACACCGGGGAGCTGTTTTTT. Amino acids: CASSYRGQVNTGELFF.

This clonotype was observed a few times. The chain has TRBV6-5 and TRBJ2-1; TRBD2 is a possible D gene (7 bases). V was pared by 2 bases and J by 9 bases, with 17 bases between. CDR1 and CDR2 from the germline V gene are MNHEY and SVGAGI. CDR3 length: 15 amino acids. CDR3 sequence: CASSYLRGGLGEQFF. The DNA of the CDR3 is TGTGCCAGCAGTTACCTGAGGGGGGGCCTAGGTGAGCAGTTCTTC.

This clonotype has ten or more counts. The chain uses TRBV20-1 and TRBJ2-1; 12 bases match TRBD2. CDR3 length equals 15 residues. CDR1 and CDR2 from the germline V gene are DFQATT and SNEGSKA (reference sequence). V lost 4 bases and J lost 7; bases outside the gene matches: 8. Here the CDR3 DNA reads TGCAGTGCTACGCGACTAGCGGGAGATCGGAATGAGCAGTTCTTC. Its translation is CSATRLAGDRNEQFF.

This chain connects TRBV29-1 to TRBJ1-5, with D possibly being TRBD1 (5 bases). Trimming pared 5 bases from V and 6 bases from J, leaving 17 bases between. CDR3 length: 14 residues. The germline gives CDR1 SQVTM, CDR2 ANQGSEA. The CDR3 coding sequence is TGCAGCGTTTCAACGGGGGGACGGGGTCAGCCCCAGCATTTT. Residues: CSVSTGGRGQPQHF.